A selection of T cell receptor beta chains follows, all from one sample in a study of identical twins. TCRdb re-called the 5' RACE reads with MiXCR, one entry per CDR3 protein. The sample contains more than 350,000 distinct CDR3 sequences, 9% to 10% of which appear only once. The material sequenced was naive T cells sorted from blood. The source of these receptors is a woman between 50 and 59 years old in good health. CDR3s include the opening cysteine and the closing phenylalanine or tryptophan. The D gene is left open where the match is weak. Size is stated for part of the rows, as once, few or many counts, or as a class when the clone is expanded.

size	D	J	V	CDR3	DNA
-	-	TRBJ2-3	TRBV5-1	CASSMKDTQYF	TGCGCCAGCTCGATGAAAGATACGCAGTATTTT
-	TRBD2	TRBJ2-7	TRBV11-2	CASSYDLGLAGTEQYF	TGTGCCAGCAGCTACGATCTTGGCCTAGCGGGAACCGAGCAGTACTTC
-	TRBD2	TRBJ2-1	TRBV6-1	CASSERSGRAIEQFF	TGTGCCAGCAGTGAAAGGAGCGGGAGGGCGATTGAGCAGTTCTTC
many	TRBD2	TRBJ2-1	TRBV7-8	CASSQAFTSGRNEQFF	TGTGCCAGCAGCCAAGCATTTACTAGCGGTCGGAATGAGCAGTTCTTC
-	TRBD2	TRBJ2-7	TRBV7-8	CASSPRRGLVAYEQYF	TGTGCCAGCAGCCCGAGACGGGGACTAGTAGCCTACGAGCAGTACTTC
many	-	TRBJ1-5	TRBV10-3	CAISDPIRVGKPQHF	TGTGCCATCAGTGACCCCATTAGGGTAGGAAAGCCCCAGCATTTT
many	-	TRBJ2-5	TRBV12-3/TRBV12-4	CASSSDERQETQYF	TGTGCCAGCAGTTCAGACGAGCGACAAGAGACCCAGTACTTC
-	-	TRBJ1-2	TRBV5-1	CASSLDGQANYGYAF	TGCGCCAGCAGCTTGGACGGGCAAGCTAACTATGGCTACGCCTTC
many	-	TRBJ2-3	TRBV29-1	CSVVSERSTDTQYF	TGCAGCGTTGTTAGCGAGCGAAGCACAGATACGCAGTATTTT
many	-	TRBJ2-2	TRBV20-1	CSARTGGELFF	TGCAGTGCTAGAACGGGCGGGGAGCTGTTTTTT
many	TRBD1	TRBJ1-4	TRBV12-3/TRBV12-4	CASKDRVGEKLFF	TGTGCCAGCAAGGACAGGGTTGGCGAAAAACTGTTTTTT
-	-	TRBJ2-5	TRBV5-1	CASSLEGGLQETQYF	TGCGCCAGCAGCTTGGAGGGCGGCCTCCAAGAGACCCAGTACTTC
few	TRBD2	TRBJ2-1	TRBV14	CASSQTSGGPNNEQFF	TGTGCCAGCAGCCAAACTTCGGGAGGCCCGAACAATGAGCAGTTCTTC
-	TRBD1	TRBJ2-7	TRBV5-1	CASSRGQGYEQYF	TGCGCCAGCAGCAGAGGACAGGGTTACGAGCAGTACTTC
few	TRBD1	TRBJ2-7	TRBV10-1	CASSSGTVFYEQYF	TGCGCCAGCAGTTCCGGGACAGTTTTCTACGAGCAGTACTTC
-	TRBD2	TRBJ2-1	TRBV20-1	CSARDFGGRVSGQFF	TGCAGTGCTAGAGATTTTGGCGGGAGGGTCTCGGGGCAGTTCTTC
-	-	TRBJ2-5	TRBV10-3	CAISITDFQETQYF	TGTGCCATCAGTATAACAGATTTCCAAGAGACCCAGTACTTC
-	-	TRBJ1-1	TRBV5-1	CASSLRPLTEAFF	TGCGCCAGCAGCTTGCGCCCCCTCACTGAAGCTTTCTTT
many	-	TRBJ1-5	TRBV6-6	CASSYRAGQFNQPQHF	TGTGCCAGCAGTTACCGGGCCGGACAGTTCAATCAGCCCCAGCATTTT
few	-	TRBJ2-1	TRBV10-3	CAISAGTNEQFF	TGTGCCATCAGTGCTGGGACCAATGAGCAGTTCTTC
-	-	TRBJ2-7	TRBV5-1	CASSLEGVPTYEQYF	TGCGCCAGCAGCTTAGAGGGTGTCCCAACCTACGAGCAGTACTTC
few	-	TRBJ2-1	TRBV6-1	CASSQLEYEQFF	TGTGCCAGCAGTCAACTAGAATACGAGCAGTTCTTC
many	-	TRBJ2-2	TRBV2	CASSEPAGRNTGELFF	TGTGCCAGCAGTGAACCTGCGGGGCGGAACACCGGGGAGCTGTTTTTT
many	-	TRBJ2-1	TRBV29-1	CSVLELHNEQFF	TGCAGCGTTTTGGAGCTTCACAATGAGCAGTTCTTC
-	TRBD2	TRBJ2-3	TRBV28	CASSFSGLGGTDTQYF	TGTGCCAGCAGTTTCTCGGGACTAGGGGGCACAGATACGCAGTATTTT
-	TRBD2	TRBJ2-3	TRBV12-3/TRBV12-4	CASSLRPLAGGSDTQYF	TGTGCCAGCAGTTTACGACCCCTAGCGGGAGGTTCGGATACGCAGTATTTT
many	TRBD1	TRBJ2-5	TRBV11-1	CASSRRQGQETQYF	TGTGCCAGCAGCCGAAGACAGGGACAAGAGACCCAGTACTTC
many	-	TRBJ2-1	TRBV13	CASSSTSAYNEQFF	TGTGCCAGCAGCTCAACTAGTGCCTACAATGAGCAGTTCTTC
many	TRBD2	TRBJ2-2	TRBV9	CASSVEGGRDENTGELFF	TGTGCCAGCAGCGTAGAGGGCGGGAGGGATGAGAACACCGGGGAGCTGTTTTTT
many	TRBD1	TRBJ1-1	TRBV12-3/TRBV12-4	CASSSLRDRTVVAFF	TGTGCCAGCAGTTCTCTCCGGGACAGAACGGTTGTGGCTTTCTTT
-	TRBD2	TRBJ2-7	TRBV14	CASSQGPGLGYEQYF	TGTGCCAGCAGCCAAGGACCGGGACTAGGATACGAGCAGTACTTC
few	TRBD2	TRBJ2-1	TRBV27	CASMGGAGYNEQFF	TGTGCCAGCATGGGCGGAGCGGGGTACAATGAGCAGTTCTTC
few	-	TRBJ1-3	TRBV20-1	CSAFQGGGNTIYF	TGCAGTGCCTTCCAGGGAGGTGGAAACACCATATATTTT
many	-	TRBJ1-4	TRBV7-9	CASSLRSVEEKLFF	TGTGCCAGCAGCTTAAGATCCGTAGAGGAAAAACTGTTTTTT
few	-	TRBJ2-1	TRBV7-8	CASSPTTQGTNNEQFF	TGTGCCAGCAGCCCCACGACACAGGGTACAAACAATGAGCAGTTCTTC
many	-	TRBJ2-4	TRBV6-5	CASSRDRGEQNIQYF	TGTGCCAGCAGTCGGGACCGAGGGGAACAAAACATTCAGTACTTC
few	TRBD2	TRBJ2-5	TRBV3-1	CASRPLAGAVKETQYF	TGTGCCAGCCGCCCCCTAGCGGGAGCGGTAAAGGAGACCCAGTACTTC
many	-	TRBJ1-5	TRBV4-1	CASSQDGGFQPQHF	TGCGCCAGCAGCCAAGATGGGGGATTTCAGCCCCAGCATTTT
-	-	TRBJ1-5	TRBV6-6	CASSYGTRRTNQPQHF	TGTGCCAGCAGTTACGGTACCCGGCGGACAAATCAGCCCCAGCATTTT
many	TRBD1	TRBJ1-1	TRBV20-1	CSAGTVSQAFF	TGCAGTGCAGGGACAGTTTCTCAAGCTTTCTTT
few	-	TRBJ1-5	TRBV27	CASSSMSGAGYSNQPQHF	TGTGCCAGCAGCTCGATGTCAGGGGCGGGCTATAGCAATCAGCCCCAGCATTTT
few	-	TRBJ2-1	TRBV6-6	CAVKEGRDEQFF	TGTGCCGTAAAAGAGGGCCGAGATGAGCAGTTCTTC
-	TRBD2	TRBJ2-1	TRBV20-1	CSAASGGGSENEQFF	TGCAGTGCTGCTAGCGGGGGGGGGAGCGAGAATGAGCAGTTCTTC